This T cell receptor (beta chain) was found in a study of cytomegalovirus exposure and HLA in healthy donors. 13 Jbeta primers and 60 Vbeta primers were used for the PCR. Only in-frame clones appear in the TCRdb table, and some are missing; sequencing was by immunoSEQ multiplex PCR. The sample yields fewer than 65,000 clones, about 90% seen once. Per the germline V gene, CDR1 is SEHNR and CDR2 is FQNEAQ (reference sequence). This CDR3 has 15 residues. Germline trimming cut 4 bases from V and 2 bases from J; bases unmatched to any gene: 8. V is TRBV7-9 and J is TRBJ2-7; 7 bases line up with TRBD1. This receptor was taken from a man aged 18-30 years in good health and CMV-seronegative. Material for sequencing was PBMCs. The CDR3, as DNA: TGTGCCAGCAGCTCAACCCGGGACAGTACCTACGAGCAGTACTTC. It specifies CASSSTRDSTYEQYF.